These T cell receptor beta chains were read from a single sample in a study of T cells in Graves' hyperthyroidism and ophthalmopathy. MiXCR, applied by TCRdb to the multiplex PCR reads, yields one record per CDR3 protein. The repertoire has 240,000 or so distinct CDR3 sequences, about 16% of them found once; the top ten carry under 35%. Sequenced material: blood. The receptors were sampled from a woman under 30 with Graves' ophthalmopathy. Each CDR3 is given with its conserved first and last residue. D genes are given only for firm matches. Expanded clones get a size class; other rows say once, few or many, or leave the size out.

TRBJ2-2 many TRBD2 TRBV7-9 CASSPGTSGRNMNTGELFF TGTGCCAGCAGCCCGGGGACTAGCGGGAGAAATATGAACACCGGGGAGCTGTTTTTT
TRBJ1-1 many . TRBV11-1 CASSLTSDSEAFF TGTGCCAGCAGCTTGACCTCCGATTCGGAAGCTTTCTTT
TRBJ1-2 . . TRBV2 CTNQKATGKGYGYTF TGTACCAACCAGAAAGCTACAGGGAAGGGCTATGGCTACACCTTC
TRBJ1-2 many TRBD1 TRBV7-2 CASSLGTDRGGYTF TGTGCCAGCAGCTTAGGCACCGACAGGGGTGGCTACACCTTC
TRBJ1-1 many . TRBV5-6 CASSLAGQMAEAFF TGTGCCAGCAGCTTGGCCGGACAGATGGCTGAAGCTTTCTTT
TRBJ2-2 few . TRBV7-9 CASSFGQFTGELFF TGTGCCAGCAGCTTTGGACAATTCACCGGGGAGCTGTTTTTT
TRBJ1-2 many TRBD1 TRBV6-1 CASSSQGDDGYTF TGTGCCAGCAGTTCACAGGGGGACGATGGCTACACCTTC
TRBJ2-1 many TRBD2 TRBV7-2 CASSLTSGGSSYNEQFF TGTGCCAGCAGCCTCACTAGCGGGGGGAGCTCCTACAATGAGCAGTTCTTC
TRBJ1-4 many . TRBV16 CASSPYLQTTNEKLFF TGTGCCAGCAGCCCCTACTTGCAGACAACTAATGAAAAACTGTTTTTT
TRBJ1-2 many . TRBV6-1 CASSEAGGDYGYTF TGTGCCAGCAGTGAAGCGGGGGGCGACTATGGCTACACCTTC
TRBJ1-5 many TRBD1 TRBV10-3 CAISGTGDVGQPQHF TGTGCCATCTCAGGGACAGGGGACGTGGGTCAGCCCCAGCATTTT
TRBJ2-3 many . TRBV28 CASSLWSGSDTQYF TGTGCCAGCAGTTTATGGTCAGGGTCAGATACGCAGTATTTT
TRBJ2-7 many TRBD1 TRBV7-8 CASSPGQGHEQYF TGTGCCAGCAGCCCGGGACAGGGGCACGAGCAGTACTTC
TRBJ1-2 many . TRBV20-1 CSAPVPGDGYTF TGCAGTGCTCCCGTGCCAGGTGATGGCTACACCTTC
TRBJ2-7 many TRBD2 TRBV9 CASSASGRAYEQYF TGTGCCAGCAGCGCTAGCGGGAGGGCCTACGAGCAGTACTTC
TRBJ2-7 few TRBD2 TRBV10-3 CAASLAGVEGSYEQYF TGTGCCGCTTCGCTAGCGGGAGTTGAAGGGTCCTACGAGCAGTACTTC
TRBJ2-5 many TRBD2 TRBV27 CASKLAGQETQYF TGTGCCAGCAAGCTAGCGGGACAAGAGACCCAGTACTTC
TRBJ2-7 few . TRBV5-1 CASSNTGLGSSYEQYF TGCGCCAGCAGCAACACAGGGTTGGGAAGCTCCTACGAGCAGTACTTC
TRBJ1-2 many TRBD1 TRBV5-1 CASSLGDRDYGYTF TGCGCCAGCAGCTTGGGGGACAGGGACTATGGCTACACCTTC
TRBJ1-1 many TRBD1 TRBV6-5 CASSYNRGSSGEAFF TGTGCCAGCAGTTACAACAGGGGCAGCTCGGGTGAAGCTTTCTTT
TRBJ1-1 many . TRBV7-9 CASTLRGGGSEAFF TGTGCCAGCACCCTAAGAGGGGGAGGGTCTGAAGCTTTCTTT
TRBJ2-7 many TRBD1 TRBV7-2 CASSHDRGRGEQYF TGTGCCAGCAGCCACGACAGGGGGCGCGGCGAGCAGTACTTC